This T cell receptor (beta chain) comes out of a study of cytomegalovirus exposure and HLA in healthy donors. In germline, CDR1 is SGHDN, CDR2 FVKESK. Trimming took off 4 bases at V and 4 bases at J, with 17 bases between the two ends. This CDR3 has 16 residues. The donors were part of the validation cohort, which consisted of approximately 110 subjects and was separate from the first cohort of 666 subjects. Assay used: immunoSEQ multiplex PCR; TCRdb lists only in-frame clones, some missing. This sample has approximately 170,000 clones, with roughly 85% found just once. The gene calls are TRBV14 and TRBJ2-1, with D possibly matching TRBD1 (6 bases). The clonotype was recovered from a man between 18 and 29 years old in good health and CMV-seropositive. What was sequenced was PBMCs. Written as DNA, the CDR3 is TGTGCCAGCAGCCCCCGATTGGGGGCCGAGTACAATGAGCAGTTCTTC. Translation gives CASSPRLGAEYNEQFF.